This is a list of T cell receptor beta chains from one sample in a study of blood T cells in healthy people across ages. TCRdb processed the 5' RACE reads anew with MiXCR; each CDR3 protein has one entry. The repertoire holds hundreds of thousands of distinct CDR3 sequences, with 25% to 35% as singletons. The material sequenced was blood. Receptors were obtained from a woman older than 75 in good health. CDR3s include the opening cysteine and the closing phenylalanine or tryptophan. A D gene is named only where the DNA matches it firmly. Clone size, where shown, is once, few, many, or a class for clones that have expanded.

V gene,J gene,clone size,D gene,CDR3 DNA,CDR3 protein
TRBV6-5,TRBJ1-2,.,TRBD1,TGTGCCAGCAGTCCGTCCTTCACAGGGGTTTATGGCTACACCTTC,CASSPSFTGVYGYTF
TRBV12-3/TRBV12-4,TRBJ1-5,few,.,TGTGCCAGCAGTTTAAGGCAGGGAGGGCTGCAGCCCCAGCATTTT,CASSLRQGGLQPQHF
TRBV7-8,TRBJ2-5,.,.,TGTGCCAGCAGCTCATACAGGGGAGGAGAAGAGACCCAGTACTTC,CASSSYRGGEETQYF
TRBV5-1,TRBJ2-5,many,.,TGCGCCAGCAGCGAGGGGACCCGCCAAGAGACCCAGTACTTC,CASSEGTRQETQYF
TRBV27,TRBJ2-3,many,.,TGTGCCAGCAGTTTATGGGCGGGGACAGCAACAGATACGCAGTATTTT,CASSLWAGTATDTQYF
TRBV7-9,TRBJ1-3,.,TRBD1,TGTGCCAGCAGCCAGACAGGGTTTGGAAACACCATATATTTT,CASSQTGFGNTIYF
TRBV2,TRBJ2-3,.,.,TGTGCCAGCAAGGCGGGCGGACTGGATACGCAGTATTTT,CASKAGGLDTQYF
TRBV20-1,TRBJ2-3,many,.,TGCAGTGCTGGACCCCAGACACCCAGCACAGATACGCAGTATTTT,CSAGPQTPSTDTQYF
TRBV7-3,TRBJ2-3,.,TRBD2,TGTGCCAGCAGCGTTAGCGGGGGGCCGGGAGATACGCAGTATTTT,CASSVSGGPGDTQYF
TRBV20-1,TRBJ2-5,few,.,TGCAGTGCTAGTATACAGAGACTAAGTTCCAATGAGCAGTACTTC,CSASIQRLSSNEQYF
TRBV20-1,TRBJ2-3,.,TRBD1,TGCGGTGCAAGGGGGCGGGATACGCAGTATTTT,CGARGRDTQYF
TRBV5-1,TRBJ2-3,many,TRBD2,TGCGCCAGCAGCCCACGTCCGGGACTAGCGGGGGTAACGCAGTATTTT,CASSPRPGLAGVTQYF
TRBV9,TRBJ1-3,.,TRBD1,TGTGCCAGCAGCCCGACGGACAGGGGGCCTGGAAACACCGTATATTTT,CASSPTDRGPGNTVYF
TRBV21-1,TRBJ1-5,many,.,TGTGCCAGCAGCAAAGTCAACAGGGCAGAACGTAGCAATCAGCCCCAGCATTTT,CASSKVNRAERSNQPQHF
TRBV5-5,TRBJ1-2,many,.,TGTGCCAGCAGCTTGGTACAGGTCCAGGAGGGTTCCTATGGCTACACCTTC,CASSLVQVQEGSYGYTF
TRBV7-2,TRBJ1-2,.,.,TGTGCCAGCAGCCGACTGGACAGAGTCTATGGCTACACCTTC,CASSRLDRVYGYTF
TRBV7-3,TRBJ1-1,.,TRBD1,TGTGCCAGCAGCTTACTCGGACAGGGCCAAGCTTTCTTT,CASSLLGQGQAFF